These T cell receptor beta chains were read from a single sample in a study of T cell responses to AZD1222 COVID-19 vaccine. Assay used: immunoSEQ multiplex PCR; TCRdb lists only in-frame clones, some missing. The table records about 79,000 clones, about 89% of them present only once. This specimen was peripheral blood, taken 28 days after the second AZD1222 dose. These receptor sequences come from an adult who received the AZD1222 COVID-19 vaccine. CDR3s include the opening cysteine and the closing phenylalanine or tryptophan. Each record gives: CDR3 protein, CDR3 DNA, clone size, V gene, D gene, J gene. The D gene is left open where the match is weak. The listing skips clone size in some rows; elsewhere it reads once, few, many or a size class.

CDR3aa: CASSPPGAGLVREQYF
CDR3nt: TGTGCCAGCTCACCACCCGGGGCGGGACTAGTGAGGGAGCAGTACTTC
abundance: once
v_gene: TRBV18
d_gene: TRBD2
j_gene: TRBJ2-7

CDR3aa: CSASGGTSGSGGSYEQYF
CDR3nt: TGCAGTGCTAGTGGGGGGACTAGCGGGAGTGGCGGCTCCTACGAGCAGTACTTC
abundance: NA
v_gene: TRBV20-1
d_gene: TRBD2
j_gene: TRBJ2-7

CDR3aa: CAWSGGNNQPQHF
CDR3nt: TGTGCCTGGAGTGGGGGTAACAATCAGCCCCAGCATTTT
abundance: once
v_gene: TRBV30
d_gene: NA
j_gene: TRBJ1-5

CDR3aa: CASSEPLGFREDNEKLFF
CDR3nt: TGTGCCAGCAGTGAACCCCTAGGATTCAGGGAAGATAATGAAAAACTGTTTTTT
abundance: NA
v_gene: TRBV25-1
d_gene: NA
j_gene: TRBJ1-4

CDR3aa: CASSAGYQGHEQYF
CDR3nt: TGTGCCAGCAGCGCCGGGTACCAAGGCCACGAGCAGTACTTC
abundance: NA
v_gene: TRBV5-4
d_gene: NA
j_gene: TRBJ2-7

CDR3aa: CASSPPRGTGVADTQYF
CDR3nt: TGTGCCAGCTCACCACCCCGCGGGACAGGGGTTGCAGATACGCAGTATTTT
abundance: NA
v_gene: TRBV18
d_gene: TRBD1
j_gene: TRBJ2-3

CDR3aa: CASSPRSGEYNNEQFF
CDR3nt: TGTGCCAGCAGCCCTCGCAGCGGGGAATATAACAATGAGCAGTTCTTC
abundance: NA
v_gene: TRBV9
d_gene: TRBD2
j_gene: TRBJ2-1

CDR3aa: CASSGTGDTYEQYF
CDR3nt: TGCGCCAGCAGCGGAACAGGGGACACCTACGAGCAGTACTTC
abundance: NA
v_gene: TRBV5-1
d_gene: TRBD1
j_gene: TRBJ2-7

CDR3aa: CASSFRSTGETQYF
CDR3nt: TGTGCCAGCAGCTTTCGGTCGACGGGTGAGACCCAGTACTTC
abundance: NA
v_gene: TRBV13
d_gene: NA
j_gene: TRBJ2-5

CDR3aa: CASSHRREHEQYF
CDR3nt: TGTGCCAGCAGTCACCGGCGGGAGCACGAGCAGTACTTC
abundance: once
v_gene: TRBV6-5
d_gene: TRBD2
j_gene: TRBJ2-7

CDR3aa: CSVELSRTDTQYF
CDR3nt: TGCAGCGTTGAACTAAGTCGCACAGATACGCAGTATTTT
abundance: few
v_gene: TRBV29-1
d_gene: NA
j_gene: TRBJ2-3

CDR3aa: CASSPLGVDYGYTF
CDR3nt: TGTGCCAGCAGCCCCTTAGGAGTGGACTATGGCTACACCTTC
abundance: NA
v_gene: TRBV7-2
d_gene: NA
j_gene: TRBJ1-2

CDR3aa: CASSQLGSSDTQYF
CDR3nt: TGTGCCAGCAGCCAACTTGGAAGTTCAGATACGCAGTATTTT
abundance: NA
v_gene: TRBV7-3
d_gene: NA
j_gene: TRBJ2-3

CDR3aa: CASSLVQGIHEQYF
CDR3nt: TGTGCCAGCAGCTTGGTACAGGGGATCCACGAGCAGTACTTC
abundance: NA
v_gene: TRBV5-5
d_gene: TRBD1
j_gene: TRBJ2-7

CDR3aa: CASSLDPNSYEQYF
CDR3nt: TGTGCCAGCAGCTTAGATCCGAACAGCTACGAGCAGTACTTC
abundance: NA
v_gene: TRBV11-2
d_gene: NA
j_gene: TRBJ2-7

CDR3aa: CASSFGGVEQFF
CDR3nt: TGTGCCAGCAGTTTCGGGGGCGTTGAGCAGTTCTTC
abundance: NA
v_gene: TRBV12-3/TRBV12-4
d_gene: NA
j_gene: TRBJ2-1

CDR3aa: CASSLGFDYGYTF
CDR3nt: TGTGCCAGCAGCCTCGGCTTCGACTATGGCTACACCTTC
abundance: NA
v_gene: TRBV7-2
d_gene: NA
j_gene: TRBJ1-2

CDR3aa: CASSLTSGGINEQFF
CDR3nt: TGTGCCAGCAGCCTGACTAGCGGGGGGATTAATGAGCAGTTCTTC
abundance: few
v_gene: TRBV4-2
d_gene: TRBD2
j_gene: TRBJ2-1

CDR3aa: CASGPGLPNNEQFF
CDR3nt: TGTGCTAGTGGCCCGGGACTCCCGAACAATGAGCAGTTCTTC
abundance: once
v_gene: TRBV12-5
d_gene: NA
j_gene: TRBJ2-1

CDR3aa: CASSSLSGFTDTQYF
CDR3nt: TGTGCCAGCAGCTCCCTTAGCGGATTCACAGATACGCAGTATTTT
abundance: NA
v_gene: TRBV7-8
d_gene: NA
j_gene: TRBJ2-3

CDR3aa: CASADGVSMETQYF
CDR3nt: TGTGCCAGCGCCGATGGAGTGAGCATGGAGACCCAGTACTTC
abundance: NA
v_gene: TRBV5-8
d_gene: NA
j_gene: TRBJ2-5

CDR3aa: CASSGPPGGRARDDEQYF
CDR3nt: TGCGCCAGCAGCGGGCCACCGGGGGGACGGGCGCGCGACGACGAGCAGTACTTC
abundance: NA
v_gene: TRBV5-1
d_gene: TRBD2
j_gene: TRBJ2-7

CDR3aa: CASSPETHGEAFF
CDR3nt: TGTGCCAGCAGTCCCGAGACCCACGGTGAAGCTTTCTTT
abundance: NA
v_gene: TRBV6-4
d_gene: NA
j_gene: TRBJ1-1

CDR3aa: CASSDPSGRAYNEQFF
CDR3nt: TGTGCCAGCAGTGACCCTAGCGGGAGGGCATACAATGAGCAGTTCTTC
abundance: NA
v_gene: TRBV28
d_gene: TRBD2
j_gene: TRBJ2-1

CDR3aa: CASSSVMESNYGYTF
CDR3nt: TGTGCCAGCAGCTCGGTGATGGAATCTAACTATGGCTACACCTTC
abundance: NA
v_gene: TRBV7-2
d_gene: NA
j_gene: TRBJ1-2

CDR3aa: CASSLLAGGSYEQYF
CDR3nt: TGTGCCAGCAGCTTACTAGCGGGAGGCTCCTACGAGCAGTACTTC
abundance: NA
v_gene: TRBV11-3
d_gene: TRBD2
j_gene: TRBJ2-7

CDR3aa: CASTRGGGTNSYNEQFF
CDR3nt: TGTGCCAGCACCAGAGGGGGAGGCACAAACTCCTACAATGAGCAGTTCTTC
abundance: NA
v_gene: TRBV27
d_gene: NA
j_gene: TRBJ2-1

CDR3aa: CASSYLGTGGEKLFF
CDR3nt: TGTGCCAGCAGCTACTTGGGGACAGGGGGAGAAAAACTGTTTTTT
abundance: NA
v_gene: TRBV11-3
d_gene: TRBD1
j_gene: TRBJ1-4

CDR3aa: CSVEEGNGYTF
CDR3nt: TGCAGCGTTGAAGAAGGAAATGGCTACACCTTC
abundance: NA
v_gene: TRBV29-1
d_gene: NA
j_gene: TRBJ1-2

CDR3aa: CASSHDLGTRDGKTYGYTF
CDR3nt: TGTGCCAGCAGCCACGACCTGGGGACCCGGGACGGAAAAACTTATGGCTACACCTTC
abundance: medium-sized
v_gene: TRBV2
d_gene: NA
j_gene: TRBJ1-2

CDR3aa: CASSSPDRDSPLHF
CDR3nt: TGTGCCAGCAGTTCCCCGGACAGGGACTCACCCCTCCACTTT
abundance: NA
v_gene: TRBV6-5
d_gene: TRBD1
j_gene: TRBJ1-6

CDR3aa: CASSWRTGGYTGELFF
CDR3nt: TGTGCCAGCAGCTGGCGGACAGGGGGCTACACCGGGGAGCTGTTTTTT
abundance: NA
v_gene: TRBV11-3
d_gene: TRBD1
j_gene: TRBJ2-2

CDR3aa: CATSTLRGNTEAFF
CDR3nt: TGTGCCACCAGCACCCTCCGGGGGAACACTGAAGCTTTCTTT
abundance: NA
v_gene: TRBV15
d_gene: NA
j_gene: TRBJ1-1

CDR3aa: CASSPRGGPSYEQYF
CDR3nt: TGTGCCAGCAGCCCCCGGGGCGGTCCCTCCTACGAGCAGTACTTC
abundance: once
v_gene: TRBV5-4
d_gene: NA
j_gene: TRBJ2-7

CDR3aa: CASSPTDNQLFF
CDR3nt: TGTGCCAGCAGCCCAACGGACAATCAGCTGTTTTTT
abundance: NA
v_gene: TRBV7-3
d_gene: NA
j_gene: TRBJ2-2

CDR3aa: CASSKGCGTSSYEQYF
CDR3nt: TGTGCCAGCAGCAAAGGGTGTGGGACTTCTTCCTACGAGCAGTACTTC
abundance: NA
v_gene: TRBV21-1
d_gene: NA
j_gene: TRBJ2-7

CDR3aa: CASSSGSEQYF
CDR3nt: TGTGCCAGCAGTTCTGGAAGCGAGCAGTACTTC
abundance: NA
v_gene: TRBV7-2
d_gene: NA
j_gene: TRBJ2-7

CDR3aa: CASSGGTQGTEAFF
CDR3nt: TGCGCCAGCAGCGGAGGCACACAGGGGACTGAAGCTTTCTTT
abundance: NA
v_gene: TRBV5-1
d_gene: TRBD1
j_gene: TRBJ1-1

CDR3aa: CASSEDKDRAFYGYTF
CDR3nt: TGTGCCAGCAGTGAAGATAAGGACAGGGCCTTTTATGGCTACACCTTC
abundance: NA
v_gene: TRBV6-1
d_gene: TRBD1
j_gene: TRBJ1-2